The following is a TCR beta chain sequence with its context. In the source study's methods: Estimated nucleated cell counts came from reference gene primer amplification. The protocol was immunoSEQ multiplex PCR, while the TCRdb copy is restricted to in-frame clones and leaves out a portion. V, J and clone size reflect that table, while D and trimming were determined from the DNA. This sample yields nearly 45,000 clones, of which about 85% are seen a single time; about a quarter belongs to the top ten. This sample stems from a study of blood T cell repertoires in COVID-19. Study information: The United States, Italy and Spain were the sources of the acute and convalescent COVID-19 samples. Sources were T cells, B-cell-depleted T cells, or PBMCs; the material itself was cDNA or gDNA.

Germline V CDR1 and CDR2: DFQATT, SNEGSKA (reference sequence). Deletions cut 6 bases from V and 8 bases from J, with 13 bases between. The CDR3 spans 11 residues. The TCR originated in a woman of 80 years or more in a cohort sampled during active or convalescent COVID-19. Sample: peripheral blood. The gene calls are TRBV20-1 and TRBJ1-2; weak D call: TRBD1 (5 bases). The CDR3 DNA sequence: TGCAGTGCCAACCAGGGTCCCGGCTACACCTTC. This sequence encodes CSANQGPGYTF.